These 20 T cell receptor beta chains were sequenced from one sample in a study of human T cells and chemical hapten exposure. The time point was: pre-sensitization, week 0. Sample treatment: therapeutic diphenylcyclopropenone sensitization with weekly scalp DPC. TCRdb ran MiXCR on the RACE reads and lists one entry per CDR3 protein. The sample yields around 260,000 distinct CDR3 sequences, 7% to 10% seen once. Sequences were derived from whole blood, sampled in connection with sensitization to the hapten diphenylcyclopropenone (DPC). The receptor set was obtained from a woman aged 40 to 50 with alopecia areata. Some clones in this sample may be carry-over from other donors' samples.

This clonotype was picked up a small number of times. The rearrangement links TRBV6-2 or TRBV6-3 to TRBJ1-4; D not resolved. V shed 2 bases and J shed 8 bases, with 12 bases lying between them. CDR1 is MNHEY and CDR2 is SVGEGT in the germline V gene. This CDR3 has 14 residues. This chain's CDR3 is CASSYGAASEKLFF. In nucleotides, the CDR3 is TGTGCCAGCAGTTACGGAGCAGCGAGCGAAAAACTGTTTTTT.

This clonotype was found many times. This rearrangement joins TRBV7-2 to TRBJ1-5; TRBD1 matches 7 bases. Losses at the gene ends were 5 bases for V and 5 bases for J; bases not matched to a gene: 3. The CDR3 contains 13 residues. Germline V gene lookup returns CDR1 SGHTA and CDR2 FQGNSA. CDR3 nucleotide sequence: TGTGCCAGCAGCCGGGACAGCCATCAGCCCCAGCATTTT. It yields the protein CASSRDSHQPQHF.

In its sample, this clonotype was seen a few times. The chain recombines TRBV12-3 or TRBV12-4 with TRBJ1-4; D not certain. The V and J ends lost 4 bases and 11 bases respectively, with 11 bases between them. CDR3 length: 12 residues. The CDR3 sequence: CASSSMTGKLFF. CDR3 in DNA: TGTGCCAGCAGTTCCATGACGGGCAAACTGTTTTTT.

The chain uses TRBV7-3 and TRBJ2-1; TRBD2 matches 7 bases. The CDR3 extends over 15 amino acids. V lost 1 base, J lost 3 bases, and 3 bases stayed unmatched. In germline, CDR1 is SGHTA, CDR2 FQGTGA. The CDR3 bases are TGTGCCAGCAGCTTAAAGCGGGGTCTCTACAATGAGCAGTTCTTC. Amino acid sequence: CASSLKRGLYNEQFF.

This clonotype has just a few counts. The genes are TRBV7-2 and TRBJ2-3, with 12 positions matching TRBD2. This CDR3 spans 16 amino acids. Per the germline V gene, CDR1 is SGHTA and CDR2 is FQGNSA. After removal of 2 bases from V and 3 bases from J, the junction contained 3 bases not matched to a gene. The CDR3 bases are TGTGCCAGCAGCTTATTGGGACTAGCGGGTACAGATACGCAGTATTTT. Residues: CASSLLGLAGTDTQYF.

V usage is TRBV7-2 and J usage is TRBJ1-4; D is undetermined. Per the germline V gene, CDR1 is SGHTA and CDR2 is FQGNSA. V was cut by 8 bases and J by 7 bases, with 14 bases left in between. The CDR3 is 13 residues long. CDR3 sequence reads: CASGKWTGEKLFF. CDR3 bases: TGTGCCAGCGGGAAGTGGACCGGTGAAAAACTGTTTTTT.

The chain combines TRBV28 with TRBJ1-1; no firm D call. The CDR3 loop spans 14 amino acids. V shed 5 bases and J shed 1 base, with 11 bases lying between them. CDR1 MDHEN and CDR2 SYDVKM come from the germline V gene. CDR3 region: CASSPSWGNTEAFF. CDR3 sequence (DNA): TGTGCCAGCAGTCCCTCCTGGGGGAACACTGAAGCTTTCTTT.

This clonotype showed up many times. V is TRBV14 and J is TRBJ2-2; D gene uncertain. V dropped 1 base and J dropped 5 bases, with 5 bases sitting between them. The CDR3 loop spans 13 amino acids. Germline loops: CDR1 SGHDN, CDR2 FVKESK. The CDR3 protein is CASSQVGTGELFF. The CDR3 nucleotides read TGTGCCAGCAGCCAAGTAGGGACCGGGGAGCTGTTTTTT.

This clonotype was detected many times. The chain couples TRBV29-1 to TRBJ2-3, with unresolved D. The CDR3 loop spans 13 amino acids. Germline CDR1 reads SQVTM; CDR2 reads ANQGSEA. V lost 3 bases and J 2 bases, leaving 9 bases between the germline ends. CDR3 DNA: TGCAGCGTTGATAGGTTAGACACAGATACGCAGTATTTT. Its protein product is CSVDRLDTDTQYF.

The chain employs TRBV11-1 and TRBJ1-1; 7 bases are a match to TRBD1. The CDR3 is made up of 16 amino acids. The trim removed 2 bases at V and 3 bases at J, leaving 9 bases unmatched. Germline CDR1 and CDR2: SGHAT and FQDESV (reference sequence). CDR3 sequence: CASSLSGQAWDTEAFF. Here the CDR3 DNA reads TGTGCCAGCAGCTTATCCGGACAGGCGTGGGACACTGAAGCTTTCTTT. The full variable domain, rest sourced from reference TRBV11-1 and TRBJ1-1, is EAEVAQSPRYKITEKSQAVAFWCDPISGHATLYWYRQILGQGPELLVQFQDESVVDDSQLPKDRFSAERLKGVDSTLKIQPAELGDSAMYLCASSLSGQAWDTEAFFGQGTRLTVV.

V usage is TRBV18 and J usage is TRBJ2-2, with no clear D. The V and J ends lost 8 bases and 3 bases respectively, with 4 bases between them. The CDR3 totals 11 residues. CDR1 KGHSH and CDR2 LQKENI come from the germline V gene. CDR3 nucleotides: TGTGCCAGCCCTGACACCGGGGAGCTGTTTTTT. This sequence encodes CASPDTGELFF.

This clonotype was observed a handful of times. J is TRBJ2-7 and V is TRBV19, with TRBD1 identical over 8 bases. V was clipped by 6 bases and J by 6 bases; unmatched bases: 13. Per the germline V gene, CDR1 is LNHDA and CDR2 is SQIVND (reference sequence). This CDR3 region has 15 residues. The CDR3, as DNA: TGTGCCAGTAGGAAACAGGGGGAAATCGGCCTCGAGCAGTACTTC. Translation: CASRKQGEIGLEQYF.

The CDR3 sequence is CASSLSDQPYEQYF. The CDR3 nucleotides are TGTGCCAGCAGTTTATCTGACCAGCCATACGAGCAGTACTTC. The chain employs TRBV28 and TRBJ2-7; D not certain. Germline V CDR1 and CDR2: MDHEN, SYDVKM. The CDR3 is made up of 14 amino acids. V lost 1 base to trimming and J lost 4 bases, with 11 bases between them. Together with reference TRBV28 and TRBJ2-7, the CDR3 gives the full variable domain: DVKVTQSSRYLVKRTGEKVFLECVQDMDHENMFWYRQDPGLGLRLIYFSYDVKMKEKGDIPEGYSVSREKKERFSLILESASTNQTSMYLCASSLSDQPYEQYFGPGTRLTVT.

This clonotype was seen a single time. The CDR3 spells CSARGQTTYEQYF. The CDR3 bases are TGCAGTGCTAGGGGCCAGACCACCTACGAGCAGTACTTC. The chain combines TRBV20-1 with TRBJ2-7; the D is unclear. The V and J ends lost 3 bases and 2 bases respectively, with 11 bases between them. The germline V gene encodes CDR1 DFQATT and CDR2 SNEGSKA (reference sequence). This CDR3 comprises 13 residues.

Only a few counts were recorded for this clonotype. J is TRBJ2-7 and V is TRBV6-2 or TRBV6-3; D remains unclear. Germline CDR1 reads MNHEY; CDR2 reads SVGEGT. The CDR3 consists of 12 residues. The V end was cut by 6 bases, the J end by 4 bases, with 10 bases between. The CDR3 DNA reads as TGTGCCAGCAGAGCAGCTTATTACGAGCAGTACTTC. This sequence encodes CASRAAYYEQYF.

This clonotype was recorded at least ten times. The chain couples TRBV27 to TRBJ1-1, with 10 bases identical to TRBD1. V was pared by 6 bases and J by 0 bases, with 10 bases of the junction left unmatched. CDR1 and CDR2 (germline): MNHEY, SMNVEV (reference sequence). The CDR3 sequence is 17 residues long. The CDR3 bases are TGTGCCAGCAGCCTAAGAGGGACAGGGGTGATGAACACTGAAGCTTTCTTT. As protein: CASSLRGTGVMNTEAFF.

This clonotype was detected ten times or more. The CDR3 loop is CASSPNRGFNYGYTF. The DNA for the CDR3 is TGTGCCAGCAGCCCGAACAGGGGGTTTAACTATGGCTACACCTTC. The chain recombines TRBV7-9 with TRBJ1-2, with 8 bases identical to TRBD1. The CDR3 has 15 residues. Germline V gene sequence: CDR1 SEHNR, CDR2 FQNEAQ (reference sequence). Trimming cost V 5 bases and J 1 base; bases outside gene matches: 6.

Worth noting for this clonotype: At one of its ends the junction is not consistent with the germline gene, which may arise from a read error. The CDR3 nucleotides read TGTGCCAGCAGCCAAGGGGACCACAGGGCTTTTAATTCACCCCTCTACTTT. It is translated as CASSQGDHRAFNSPLYF. This rearrangement joins TRBV3-1 to TRBJ1-6, with D possibly being TRBD1 (6 bases). CDR1 and CDR2 from the germline V gene are LGHDT and YNNKEL (reference sequence). The CDR3 consists of 17 residues.

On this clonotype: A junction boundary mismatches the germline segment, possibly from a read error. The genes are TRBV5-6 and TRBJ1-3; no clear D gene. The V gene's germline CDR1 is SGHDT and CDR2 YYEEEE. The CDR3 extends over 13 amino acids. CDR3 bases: TGTGTCAGCAGCTTGAACACCGGCGACACCATATATTTT. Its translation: CVSSLNTGDTIYF.

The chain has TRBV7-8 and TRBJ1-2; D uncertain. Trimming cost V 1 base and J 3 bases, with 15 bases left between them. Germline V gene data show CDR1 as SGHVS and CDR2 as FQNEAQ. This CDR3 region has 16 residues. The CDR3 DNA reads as TGTGCCAGCAGCTTAGGTTTAGCGGGAAGCGACTATGGCTACACCTTC. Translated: CASSLGLAGSDYGYTF.